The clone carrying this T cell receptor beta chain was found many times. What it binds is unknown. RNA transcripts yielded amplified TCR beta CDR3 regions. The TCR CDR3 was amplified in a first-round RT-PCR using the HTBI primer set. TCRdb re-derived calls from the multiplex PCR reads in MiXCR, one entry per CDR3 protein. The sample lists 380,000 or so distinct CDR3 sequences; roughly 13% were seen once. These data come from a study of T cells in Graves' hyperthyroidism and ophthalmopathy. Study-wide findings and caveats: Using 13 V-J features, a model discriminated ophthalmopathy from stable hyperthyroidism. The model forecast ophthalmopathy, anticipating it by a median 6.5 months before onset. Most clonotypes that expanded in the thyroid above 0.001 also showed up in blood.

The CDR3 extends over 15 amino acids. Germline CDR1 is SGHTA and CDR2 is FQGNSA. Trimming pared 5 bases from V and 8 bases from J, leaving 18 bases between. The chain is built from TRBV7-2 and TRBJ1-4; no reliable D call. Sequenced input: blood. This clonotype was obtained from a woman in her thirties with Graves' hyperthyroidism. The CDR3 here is CASSPWVGAWEKLFF. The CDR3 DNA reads TGTGCCAGCAGCCCATGGGTGGGAGCGTGGGAAAAACTGTTTTTT.